This passage covers 4 T cell receptor beta chains from one sample sequenced in a study of T cells expressing NK-cell markers. TCRdb re-called the 5' RACE reads and shows each CDR3 protein once, DNA omitted. The sample data list about 390,000 distinct CDR3 sequences. Sequencing used blood T cells: a sorted CD56 or NKG2C T cell subset, CD4+ or CD8+ T cells, or bulk PBMC T cells (not recorded which). These receptors were collected from a woman between 45 and 60 years old in good health.

J is TRBJ2-3 and V is TRBV6-6. Germline CDR1 is MNHNY and CDR2 is SVGAGI (reference sequence). This CDR3 is built from 15 residues. CDR3 amino acids: CASHPSATGTDTQYF.

The genes are TRBV5-5 and TRBJ2-3; TCRdb calls TRBD2, which cannot be checked without DNA. Germline V gives CDR1 SGHKS, CDR2 YYEKEE (reference sequence). The CDR3 sequence is 15 residues long. The CDR3 loop is CASTLAGGITDTQYF.

The chain combines TRBV6-5 with TRBJ2-1; TCRdb's D call, TRBD2, is unchecked because there is no DNA. The CDR3 has 13 amino acids. CDR1 MNHEY and CDR2 SVGAGI come from the germline V gene. CDR3 sequence reads: CASRAGGRDEQFF.

The chain joins TRBV10-2 to TRBJ2-3. CDR1 and CDR2 (germline): WSHSY, SAAADI. This CDR3 spans 11 amino acids. CDR3 sequence: CASSFDYTQYF.